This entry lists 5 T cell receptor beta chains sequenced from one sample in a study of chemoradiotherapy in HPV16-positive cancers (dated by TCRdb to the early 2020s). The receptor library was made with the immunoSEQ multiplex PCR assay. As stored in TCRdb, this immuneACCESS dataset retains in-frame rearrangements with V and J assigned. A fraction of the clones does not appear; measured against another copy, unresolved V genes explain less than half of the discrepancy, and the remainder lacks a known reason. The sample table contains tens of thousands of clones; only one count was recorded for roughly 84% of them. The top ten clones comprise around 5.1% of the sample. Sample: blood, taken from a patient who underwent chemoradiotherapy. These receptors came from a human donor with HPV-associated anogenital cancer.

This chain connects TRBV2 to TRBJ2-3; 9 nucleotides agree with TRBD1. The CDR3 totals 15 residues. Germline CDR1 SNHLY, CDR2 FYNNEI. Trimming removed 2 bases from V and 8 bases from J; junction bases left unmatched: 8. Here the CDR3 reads CASSELTGGTSTQYF. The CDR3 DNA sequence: TGTGCCAGCAGTGAATTGACAGGGGGAACGAGTACGCAGTATTTT.

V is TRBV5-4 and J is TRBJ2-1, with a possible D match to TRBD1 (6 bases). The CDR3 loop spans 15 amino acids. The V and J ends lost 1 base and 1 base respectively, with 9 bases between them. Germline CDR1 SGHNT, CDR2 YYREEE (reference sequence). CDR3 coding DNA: TGTGCCAGCAGCTTGAATGGACAGTCCTACAATGAGCAGTTCTTC. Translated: CASSLNGQSYNEQFF.

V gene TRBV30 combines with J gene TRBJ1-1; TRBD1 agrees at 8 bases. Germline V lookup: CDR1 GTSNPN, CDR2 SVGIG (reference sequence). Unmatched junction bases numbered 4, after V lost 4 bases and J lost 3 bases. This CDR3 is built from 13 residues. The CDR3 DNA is TGTGCCTGGAAGGACAGGGAGGACACTGAAGCTTTCTTT. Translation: CAWKDREDTEAFF.

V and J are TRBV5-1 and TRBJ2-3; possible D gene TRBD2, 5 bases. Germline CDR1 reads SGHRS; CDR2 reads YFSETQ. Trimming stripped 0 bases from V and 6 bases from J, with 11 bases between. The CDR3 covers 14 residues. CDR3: CASSLAGLGDTQYF. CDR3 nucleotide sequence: TGCGCCAGCAGCTTGGCCGGACTCGGCGATACGCAGTATTTT.

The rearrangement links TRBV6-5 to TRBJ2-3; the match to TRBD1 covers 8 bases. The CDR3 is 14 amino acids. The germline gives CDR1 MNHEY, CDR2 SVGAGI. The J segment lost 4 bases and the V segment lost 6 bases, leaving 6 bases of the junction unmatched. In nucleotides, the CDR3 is TGTGCCAGCAGGCCCACAGGGGGATCAGATACGCAGTATTTT. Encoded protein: CASRPTGGSDTQYF.